The source of this T cell receptor beta chain is a study of prognosis after radiotherapy for stage I lung cancer. Study details: In about a dozen patients the tumors were adenocarcinoma, and in roughly seven they were squamous cell carcinoma. Study results and caveats: Median unique TCR clone counts of approximately 9,600 versus 7,200 showed a fall after stereotactic body radiation therapy.

V was trimmed by 0 bases and J by 5 bases, leaving 10 bases between them. This CDR3 is built from 13 residues. CDR1 is GTSNPN, CDR2 SVGIG, per germline (reference sequence). The table lists this clonotype with many counts. Antigen unknown. Multiplex PCR in two rounds served to amplify TCR beta CDR3 from genomic DNA. For every TRBV and TRBJ gene, a specific primer was used in first-round PCR. TCRdb re-called the multiplex PCR reads with MiXCR, one entry per CDR3 protein. Of approximately 51,000 distinct CDR3 sequences listed, around a third are singletons. J is TRBJ1-2 and V is TRBV30; TRBD1 might be the D (5 bases). The material sequenced was PBMCs, taken before or after stereotactic body radiation therapy (not recorded which). This sequence was found in a donor at least 50 years old with non-small cell lung cancer. The CDR3 spells CAWSVDSSYGYTF. The CDR3 bases are TGTGCCTGGAGTGTAGACAGCAGTTATGGCTACACCTTC.